This is a list of T cell receptor beta chains from one sample in a study of blood T cell repertoires in COVID-19. The assay was immunoSEQ multiplex PCR, and TCRdb's table has in-frame clones only and misses some. The table shows about 260,000 clones, with around 80% occurring only once. The sample consisted of PBMCs or T cells enriched from blood (not recorded which). The receptors originated from a man between 25 and 39 years old with acute COVID-19. The CDR3 runs from the conserved cysteine through the conserved F or W. The order of the fields is J gene, D gene, V gene, clone size, CDR3 protein, CDR3 DNA. The D gene is left open where the match is weak. Part of the rows lack a size; the others show once, few, many or a class for expanded clones.

J gene: TRBJ1-4
D gene: .
V gene: TRBV3-1/TRBV3-2
clone size: .
CDR3 protein: CASSQPQAHNEKLFF
CDR3 DNA: TGTGCCAGCAGCCAGCCGCAGGCGCATAATGAAAAACTGTTTTTT

J gene: TRBJ1-6
D gene: .
V gene: TRBV14
clone size: .
CDR3 protein: CASSPTGYNSPLHF
CDR3 DNA: TGTGCCAGCAGCCCCACAGGGTATAATTCACCCCTCCACTTT

J gene: TRBJ2-3
D gene: TRBD2
V gene: TRBV5-1
clone size: once
CDR3 protein: CASSLVAGVADTQYF
CDR3 DNA: TGCGCCAGCAGCTTGGTCGCGGGGGTGGCAGATACGCAGTATTTT

J gene: TRBJ1-6
D gene: .
V gene: TRBV11-2
clone size: .
CDR3 protein: CASSPGDRINSPLHF
CDR3 DNA: TGTGCCAGCAGCCCAGGGGATCGGATTAATTCACCCCTCCACTTT

J gene: TRBJ1-5
D gene: TRBD1
V gene: TRBV9
clone size: .
CDR3 protein: CASSVGDRGLLDSNQPQHF
CDR3 DNA: TGTGCCAGCAGCGTAGGAGACAGGGGCCTCCTTGATAGCAATCAGCCCCAGCATTTT

J gene: TRBJ2-2
D gene: TRBD1
V gene: TRBV5-1
clone size: few
CDR3 protein: CASTLAGTGLIGELFF
CDR3 DNA: TGCGCCAGCACCCTGGCCGGGACAGGGCTCATCGGGGAGCTGTTTTTT

J gene: TRBJ1-1
D gene: .
V gene: TRBV18
clone size: .
CDR3 protein: CASSPPGDTEAFF
CDR3 DNA: TGTGCCAGCTCACCACCCGGAGACACTGAAGCTTTCTTT

J gene: TRBJ2-1
D gene: TRBD1
V gene: TRBV5-4
clone size: .
CDR3 protein: CASSLGVLGQGASNEQFF
CDR3 DNA: TGTGCCAGCAGCTTGGGCGTACTGGGACAGGGGGCCTCCAATGAGCAGTTCTTC

J gene: TRBJ2-1
D gene: .
V gene: TRBV19
clone size: .
CDR3 protein: CASNQVFSYNEQFF
CDR3 DNA: TGTGCCAGCAATCAGGTATTCTCCTACAATGAGCAGTTCTTC

J gene: TRBJ2-5
D gene: .
V gene: TRBV5-1
clone size: .
CDR3 protein: CASSPGQSLGTQYF
CDR3 DNA: TGTGCCAGCAGCCCAGGACAGAGTCTTGGGACCCAGTACTTC

J gene: TRBJ1-1
D gene: TRBD1
V gene: TRBV24-1
clone size: .
CDR3 protein: CATSDLGQRVDTEAFF
CDR3 DNA: TGTGCCACCAGTGACCTGGGACAGAGAGTGGACACTGAAGCTTTCTTT

J gene: TRBJ1-1
D gene: .
V gene: TRBV19
clone size: few
CDR3 protein: CASSTVLMNTEAFF
CDR3 DNA: TGTGCCAGTAGTACAGTCCTCATGAACACTGAAGCTTTCTTT

J gene: TRBJ1-4
D gene: TRBD1
V gene: TRBV28
clone size: .
CDR3 protein: CASRPQGFNEKLFF
CDR3 DNA: TGTGCCAGCAGGCCACAGGGGTTCAATGAAAAACTGTTTTTT

J gene: TRBJ2-1
D gene: .
V gene: TRBV7-3
clone size: .
CDR3 protein: CARSAGNSYNEQFF
CDR3 DNA: TGTGCCCGGTCGGCGGGTAACTCCTACAATGAGCAGTTCTTC

J gene: TRBJ2-2
D gene: TRBD2
V gene: TRBV5-8
clone size: .
CDR3 protein: CASSLSASGRAATGELFF
CDR3 DNA: TGTGCCAGCAGCTTGTCTGCTAGCGGGAGGGCCGCCACCGGGGAGCTGTTTTTT

J gene: TRBJ2-2
D gene: .
V gene: TRBV10-1
clone size: .
CDR3 protein: CASSVVAGATGELFF
CDR3 DNA: TGCGCCAGCAGTGTAGTTGCAGGGGCAACCGGGGAGCTGTTTTTT

J gene: TRBJ1-4
D gene: .
V gene: TRBV11-2
clone size: few
CDR3 protein: CASSLGEKLFF
CDR3 DNA: TGTGCCAGCAGCCTCGGTGAAAAACTGTTTTTT

J gene: TRBJ1-4
D gene: .
V gene: TRBV20-1
clone size: .
CDR3 protein: CSASPSGMGKLFF
CDR3 DNA: TGCAGTGCTAGTCCGTCAGGGATGGGAAAACTGTTTTTT

J gene: TRBJ1-2
D gene: TRBD1
V gene: TRBV28
clone size: .
CDR3 protein: CASRMTGGYGYTF
CDR3 DNA: TGTGCCAGCAGAATGACAGGGGGCTATGGCTACACCTTC

J gene: TRBJ1-1
D gene: .
V gene: TRBV5-1
clone size: .
CDR3 protein: CASSLALTAEAFF
CDR3 DNA: TGCGCCAGCAGCTTGGCCCTAACGGCTGAAGCTTTCTTT

J gene: TRBJ1-1
D gene: .
V gene: TRBV11-2
clone size: .
CDR3 protein: CASSFLLHTEAFF
CDR3 DNA: TGTGCCAGCAGCTTTCTTCTACACACTGAAGCTTTCTTT

J gene: TRBJ1-2
D gene: .
V gene: TRBV19
clone size: .
CDR3 protein: CASRVGGAGGYTF
CDR3 DNA: TGTGCCAGTAGGGTGGGAGGGGCTGGAGGCTACACCTTC

J gene: TRBJ1-2
D gene: TRBD1
V gene: TRBV30
clone size: few
CDR3 protein: CAWSWGTASSNYGYTF
CDR3 DNA: TGTGCCTGGAGTTGGGGGACAGCCAGTTCTAACTATGGCTACACCTTC

J gene: TRBJ2-5
D gene: .
V gene: TRBV6-1
clone size: once
CDR3 protein: CASSEESGPRETQYF
CDR3 DNA: TGTGCCAGCAGTGAAGAGAGCGGGCCTAGAGAGACCCAGTACTTC

J gene: TRBJ2-3
D gene: .
V gene: TRBV5-1
clone size: .
CDR3 protein: CASSRGAGDTQYF
CDR3 DNA: TGCGCCAGCAGTCGGGGGGCCGGGGATACGCAGTATTTT

J gene: TRBJ2-3
D gene: TRBD1
V gene: TRBV6-5
clone size: .
CDR3 protein: CASSYRAGGLTDTQYF
CDR3 DNA: TGTGCCAGCAGTTACCGGGCAGGGGGATTAACAGATACGCAGTATTTT

J gene: TRBJ2-5
D gene: .
V gene: TRBV24-1
clone size: .
CDR3 protein: CATSEGEAYQETQYF
CDR3 DNA: TGTGCCACCAGTGAGGGAGAGGCGTACCAAGAGACCCAGTACTTC

J gene: TRBJ1-3
D gene: .
V gene: TRBV4-3
clone size: .
CDR3 protein: CAVVVNTIYF
CDR3 DNA: TGCGCCGTAGTCGTAAACACCATATATTTT

J gene: TRBJ1-2
D gene: .
V gene: TRBV19
clone size: .
CDR3 protein: CASSIVLVGYGYTF
CDR3 DNA: TGTGCCAGTAGTATAGTTCTAGTGGGCTATGGCTACACCTTC

J gene: TRBJ1-2
D gene: TRBD1
V gene: TRBV7-9
clone size: few
CDR3 protein: CAGKQGTNYGYTF
CDR3 DNA: TGTGCCGGAAAACAGGGGACCAACTATGGCTACACCTTC

J gene: TRBJ1-2
D gene: .
V gene: TRBV7-9
clone size: once
CDR3 protein: CASSFSDRQGYGYTF
CDR3 DNA: TGTGCCAGCAGTTTCTCGGACCGGCAGGGATATGGCTACACCTTC

J gene: TRBJ1-1
D gene: TRBD1
V gene: TRBV7-8
clone size: .
CDR3 protein: CASSPGQMNTEAFF
CDR3 DNA: TGTGCCAGCAGCCCGGGACAGATGAACACTGAAGCTTTCTTT

J gene: TRBJ2-3
D gene: .
V gene: TRBV29-1
clone size: .
CDR3 protein: CSVVLPRGVDTQYF
CDR3 DNA: TGCAGCGTTGTGTTACCCCGAGGTGTGGATACGCAGTATTTT

J gene: TRBJ2-5
D gene: TRBD1
V gene: TRBV30
clone size: .
CDR3 protein: CAWSIRTGYQETQYF
CDR3 DNA: TGTGCCTGGAGCATCAGGACAGGGTACCAAGAGACCCAGTACTTC

J gene: TRBJ1-2
D gene: .
V gene: TRBV7-6
clone size: .
CDR3 protein: CASSSLGNYGYTF
CDR3 DNA: TGTGCCAGCAGCTCGCTCGGGAACTATGGCTACACCTTC

J gene: TRBJ2-1
D gene: .
V gene: TRBV18
clone size: .
CDR3 protein: CASSRPEGAGNEQFF
CDR3 DNA: TGTGCCAGCTCACGACCGGAGGGGGCGGGCAATGAGCAGTTCTTC

J gene: TRBJ2-3
D gene: .
V gene: TRBV29-1
clone size: .
CDR3 protein: CSVAPSHTTDTQYF
CDR3 DNA: TGCAGCGTTGCGCCGAGTCATACCACAGATACGCAGTATTTT

J gene: TRBJ2-3
D gene: .
V gene: TRBV10-2
clone size: .
CDR3 protein: CASSEAAGVPDTQYF
CDR3 DNA: TGCGCCAGCAGTGAGGCGGCAGGGGTTCCAGATACGCAGTATTTT

J gene: TRBJ1-5
D gene: .
V gene: TRBV5-6
clone size: .
CDR3 protein: CASSFQTGNQPQHF
CDR3 DNA: TGTGCCAGCAGCTTTCAGACAGGCAATCAGCCCCAGCATTTT

J gene: TRBJ1-1
D gene: TRBD1
V gene: TRBV6-2/TRBV6-3
clone size: .
CDR3 protein: CASSHKQGATTEAFF
CDR3 DNA: TGTGCCAGCAGCCACAAACAGGGGGCCACCACTGAAGCTTTCTTT

J gene: TRBJ2-2
D gene: TRBD1
V gene: TRBV30
clone size: .
CDR3 protein: CAWSAQTGSFRELFF
CDR3 DNA: TGTGCCTGGAGTGCCCAGACAGGGTCGTTCCGGGAGCTGTTTTTT

J gene: TRBJ1-3
D gene: .
V gene: TRBV12-3/TRBV12-4
clone size: .
CDR3 protein: CASRWAGNTIYF
CDR3 DNA: TGTGCCAGCCGGTGGGCAGGAAACACCATATATTTT

J gene: TRBJ2-3
D gene: .
V gene: TRBV6-2/TRBV6-3
clone size: .
CDR3 protein: CASSQSTDTQYF
CDR3 DNA: TGTGCCAGCAGTCAATCCACAGATACGCAGTATTTT

J gene: TRBJ1-1
D gene: .
V gene: TRBV29-1
clone size: .
CDR3 protein: CSVVAGGGTEAFF
CDR3 DNA: TGCAGCGTTGTAGCCGGGGGAGGGACTGAAGCTTTCTTT

J gene: TRBJ2-5
D gene: .
V gene: TRBV6-5
clone size: few
CDR3 protein: CASRLLLGSAETQYF
CDR3 DNA: TGTGCCAGCAGACTACTCCTGGGGAGTGCGGAGACCCAGTACTTC